These 4 T cell receptor beta chains were all obtained from the same sample, sequenced in a study of beta chain features in type 1 diabetes. Isolated RNA was reverse transcribed in full, so expressed TCRB transcripts were sequenced. The assay was immunoSEQ multiplex PCR, and TCRdb's table has in-frame clones only and misses some. This table holds under 300,000 clones, about 14% found once. These receptors are not linked to any known antigen. Study conclusions and caveats: Moderately but significantly shorter TCRB CDR3s were found in Type 1 diabetes patients in all four CD4+ subsets.

The sequenced sample consisted of naive CD4+ T cells from blood. All receptors derive from a man aged 25-45 years with type 1 diabetes.

The genes are TRBV14 and TRBJ2-2; 8 positions match TRBD1. After removal of 8 bases from V and 6 bases from J, the junction contained 5 bases not matched to a gene. Germline V gives CDR1 SGHDN, CDR2 FVKESK. The length of the CDR3 is 13 residues. Written as DNA, the CDR3 is TGTGCCAGCTCGGGACAGGAAGCCGGGGAGCTGTTTTTT. Translated: CASSGQEAGELFF.

This clone was counted between two and nine times. The chain has TRBV29-1 and TRBJ2-2; TRBD1 is a possible D gene (6 bases). Germline V gene sequence: CDR1 SQVTM, CDR2 ANQGSEA. V was clipped by 4 bases and J by 3 bases, with 15 bases between them. This CDR3 region has 15 residues. CDR3 region: CSVVSEQGDTGELFF. The CDR3 DNA follows: TGCAGCGTTGTATCAGAACAGGGAGACACCGGGGAGCTGTTTTTT.

Only a few counts were recorded for this clone. The chain joins TRBV2 to TRBJ2-3; maybe TRBD2 (6 bases). There are 14 residues in the CDR3. Germline V gene lookup returns CDR1 SNHLY and CDR2 FYNNEI. V lost 6 bases to trimming and J lost 4 bases, with 14 bases between them. CDR3 sequence reads: CASSLAGFPDTQYF. The CDR3 DNA sequence: TGTGCCAGCAGCCTGGCGGGGTTTCCAGATACGCAGTATTTT.

In its sample, this clone was seen a few times. The chain uses TRBV19 and TRBJ1-1, with unresolved D. Per germline, CDR1 LNHDA and CDR2 SQIVND (reference sequence). Deletions cut 6 bases from V and 4 bases from J, with 15 bases between. There are 14 residues in the CDR3. CDR3 in DNA: TGTGCCAGTAGACTCCCGGGAAGAGTCACTGAAGCTTTCTTT. Translation gives CASRLPGRVTEAFF.